This T cell receptor beta chain was captured by sequencing in a study of T cells in Graves' hyperthyroidism and ophthalmopathy. Study-level points and caveats: A 13 V-J model separated ophthalmopathy from stable hyperthyroidism.

Amplification of TCR beta CDR3 regions was performed using RNA transcripts as template. With the HTBI primer set, the TCR CDR3 went through a first round of RT-PCR. Using its own MiXCR run on the multiplex PCR reads, TCRdb lists one record per CDR3 protein. The sample records almost 600,000 distinct CDR3 sequences, about half being singletons. Concerning this clonotype itself: Its specificity is not known.

Patients showing uncontrolled infection, other autoimmune disease, pregnancy or lactation were ineligible. The CDR3 loop spans 12 amino acids. Trimming took off 5 bases at V and 7 bases at J, with 11 bases between the two ends. Germline CDR1 SEHNR, CDR2 FQNEAQ (reference sequence). The sequenced material came from peripheral blood or thyroid tissue (not recorded which). This receptor was taken from a woman between 18 and 29 years old with Graves' hyperthyroidism. The chain recombines TRBV7-9 with TRBJ1-2, with a tentative D call TRBD1 (6 bases). The CDR3 loop reads CASSGGAPGYTF. The CDR3 nucleotides read TGTGCCAGCAGCGGGGGGGCGCCTGGCTACACCTTC.